This is a list of T cell receptor beta chains from one sample in a study of response to subunit inactivated influenza vaccine. Each CDR3 protein gets one entry after TCRdb re-called the RT-PCR reads with MiXCR. In the table there are about 800,000 distinct CDR3 sequences, 20% to 25% of which are singletons. Sequenced material: PBMCs from blood, taken 5 days after vaccination. These receptors were collected from a man aged 45-60 years who received an inactivated influenza vaccine. Each CDR3 is given with its conserved first and last residue. Each record gives: CDR3 protein, CDR3 DNA, clone size, V gene, D gene, J gene. A D gene is named only where the DNA matches it firmly. Clone size is stated in some rows and not others, as once, few, many or a class when expanded.

CSASVPRGNQPQHF | TGCAGTGCTAGTGTACCCAGGGGCAATCAGCCCCAGCATTTT | NA | TRBV20-1 | NA | TRBJ1-5
CASRGEGYQETQYF | TGCGCCAGCAGAGGGGAAGGGTACCAAGAGACCCAGTACTTC | few | TRBV5-1 | NA | TRBJ2-5
CASSLGVYLYNEQLF | TGCGCCAGCAGCTTGGGGGTATATTTGTACAATGAGCAGCTCTTC | once | TRBV5-1 | NA | TRBJ2-1
CASSLDIAGSDTQYF | TGTGCCAGCAGCTTAGATATAGCAGGCTCAGATACGCAGTATTTT | NA | TRBV11-3 | NA | TRBJ2-3
CASRRTPALETQYF | TGCGCCAGCAGACGGACGCCCGCTCTAGAGACCCAGTACTTC | NA | TRBV5-1 | NA | TRBJ2-5
CSARTSDADGYEQDF | TGCAGTGCTAGAACAAGCGACGCGGACGGCTACGAGCAGGACTTC | NA | TRBV20-1 | NA | TRBJ2-7
CANSSESSGNTIYF | TGTGCCAACAGTTCCGAATCCTCTGGAAACACCATATATTTT | few | TRBV12-3/TRBV12-4 | NA | TRBJ1-3
CSADFGGTASYEQYF | TGCAGTGCGGATTTTGGCGGGACAGCTTCATACGAGCAGTACTTC | many | TRBV20-1 | NA | TRBJ2-7
CSAIPPSTYEQYF | TGCAGTGCTATACCACCCTCCACCTACGAGCAGTACTTC | few | TRBV20-1 | NA | TRBJ2-7
CASSNGQGNEQYF | TGCGCCAGCAGCAACGGACAGGGCAACGAGCAGTACTTC | NA | TRBV5-1 | TRBD1 | TRBJ2-7
CSLVSRSSYEQYF | TGCAGTCTGGTGAGCAGGAGCTCCTACGAGCAGTACTTC | few | TRBV20-1 | NA | TRBJ2-7
CSAAKTTGSYEQYF | TGCAGTGCTGCGAAGACGACAGGGTCCTACGAGCAGTACTTC | NA | TRBV20-1 | TRBD1 | TRBJ2-7
CASSPGGPATQYF | TGTGCCAGCAGCCCAGGGGGACCTGCGACCCAGTACTTC | few | TRBV7-2 | TRBD1 | TRBJ2-5
CASSSSGQGIRSPLHF | TGTGCCAGCAGCTCATCCGGACAGGGAATTAGATCCCCCCTCCACTTT | many | TRBV5-6 | TRBD1 | TRBJ1-6
CASSLRDSYNEQFF | TGTGCCAGCAGCTTAAGGGACTCCTACAATGAGCAGTTCTTC | many | TRBV7-2 | NA | TRBJ2-1
CASSLFPGASSYNEQFF | TGTGCCAGCAGTTTATTCCCAGGAGCCAGCTCCTACAATGAGCAGTTCTTC | NA | TRBV27 | NA | TRBJ2-1
CSARASGMQYF | TGCAGTGCTAGAGCCTCAGGAATGCAGTACTTC | few | TRBV20-1 | NA | TRBJ2-7
CASSFASGGGVQETQYF | TGTGCCAGCAGTTTCGCGTCAGGCGGGGGGGTACAAGAGACCCAGTACTTC | NA | TRBV28 | TRBD2 | TRBJ2-5
CASSTHETQYF | TGTGCCAGCAGCACCCACGAGACCCAGTACTTC | few | TRBV7-8 | NA | TRBJ2-5
CASSAPGGEFF | TGTGCCAGCAGTGCCCCCGGAGGGGAGTTCTTC | few | TRBV6-5 | NA | TRBJ2-1
CASSPLPRLEQYF | TGTGCCAGCAGTCCTCTCCCCCGACTGGAGCAGTACTTC | NA | TRBV2 | NA | TRBJ2-7
CASSLDGWGGANTGELFF | TGTGCCAGCAGCTTGGACGGATGGGGAGGAGCGAACACCGGGGAGCTGTTTTTT | many | TRBV11-1 | NA | TRBJ2-2
CASSLAGDKNNEQFF | TGTGCCAGCAGCTTAGCGGGGGACAAGAACAATGAGCAGTTCTTC | few | TRBV7-6 | NA | TRBJ2-1
CASSQELHREQYF | TGTGCCAGCAGCCAAGAACTGCACCGCGAGCAGTACTTC | few | TRBV4-2 | NA | TRBJ2-7
CSASEGVSLFNEQFF | TGCAGTGCTAGTGAGGGGGTTTCCCTTTTCAATGAGCAGTTCTTC | once | TRBV20-1 | NA | TRBJ2-1
CASSRTPNTGELFF | TGTGCCAGCAGTCGGACACCAAACACCGGGGAGCTGTTTTTT | many | TRBV12-3/TRBV12-4 | NA | TRBJ2-2
CAWSAGLAGGVEQFF | TGTGCCTGGAGTGCAGGACTAGCGGGAGGAGTTGAGCAGTTCTTC | NA | TRBV30 | TRBD2 | TRBJ2-1
CSAKRTSGGALETQYF | TGCAGTGCTAAACGGACTAGCGGGGGGGCTCTAGAGACCCAGTACTTC | NA | TRBV20-1 | TRBD2 | TRBJ2-5
CASSLYPGPRGKETQYF | TGTGCCAGCAGTTTGTATCCGGGTCCTAGGGGGAAAGAGACCCAGTACTTC | many | TRBV27 | NA | TRBJ2-5
CASSLNSNQPQHF | TGTGCCAGCAGTTTGAATAGCAATCAGCCCCAGCATTTT | many | TRBV12-3/TRBV12-4 | NA | TRBJ1-5
CASKFSTENSPLHF | TGCGCCAGCAAGTTTTCGACGGAGAATTCACCCCTCCACTTT | NA | TRBV5-1 | NA | TRBJ1-6
CASSSNRGEQYF | TGTGCCAGCAGTTCCAACAGGGGCGAGCAGTACTTC | few | TRBV6-5 | TRBD1 | TRBJ2-7
CASSQDRWMSFYEQYF | TGCGCCAGCAGCCAAGATCGTTGGATGAGCTTCTACGAGCAGTACTTC | NA | TRBV4-3 | NA | TRBJ2-7
CASTMWDEDKETQYF | TGTGCCAGCACCATGTGGGATGAGGACAAAGAGACCCAGTACTTC | NA | TRBV7-9 | NA | TRBJ2-5
CASSHNNYGYTF | TGTGCCAGCAGCCACAATAACTATGGCTACACCTTC | NA | TRBV6-1 | NA | TRBJ1-2
CASSEHRGVTGELFF | TGTGCCAGCAGTGAACACAGGGGTGTGACCGGGGAGCTGTTTTTT | NA | TRBV6-4 | TRBD1 | TRBJ2-2
CASSSGLVAYEQFF | TGTGCCAGCAGTTCGGGACTAGTTGCCTATGAGCAGTTCTTC | NA | TRBV28 | TRBD2 | TRBJ2-1
CAWGQGIGSGANVLTF | TGTGCCTGGGGACAGGGGATCGGCTCTGGGGCCAACGTCCTGACTTTC | NA | TRBV30 | TRBD1 | TRBJ2-6
CASRKNRTRNEQFF | TGTGCCAGCCGAAAGAATCGGACCCGCAATGAGCAGTTCTTC | many | TRBV27 | NA | TRBJ2-1
CSARGGLKQETQYF | TGCAGTGCTAGAGGTGGACTAAAACAAGAGACCCAGTACTTC | NA | TRBV20-1 | NA | TRBJ2-5
CSAPGQGLYNSPLHF | TGCAGTGCTCCGGGACAGGGGCTCTATAATTCACCCCTCCACTTT | few | TRBV20-1 | TRBD1 | TRBJ1-6
CSARFGGEQYF | TGCAGTGCTAGATTTGGCGGCGAGCAGTACTTC | few | TRBV20-1 | NA | TRBJ2-7
CASRHGVSYEQYF | TGTGCCAGCAGGCATGGGGTTTCCTACGAGCAGTACTTC | few | TRBV7-2 | NA | TRBJ2-7
CASSPETRVYGSDTGELFF | TGCGCCAGCAGCCCTGAAACAAGAGTTTACGGGAGCGACACCGGGGAGCTGTTTTTT | NA | TRBV4-1 | NA | TRBJ2-2
CSVVLLLGEQYF | TGCAGCGTTGTCTTACTCCTGGGCGAGCAGTACTTC | NA | TRBV29-1 | NA | TRBJ2-7